This T cell receptor beta chain was identified during a study of T cells in Graves' hyperthyroidism and ophthalmopathy. Trimming removed 2 bases from V and 2 bases from J; junction bases left unmatched: 7. This CDR3 comprises 18 residues. The PBMCs were sourced from fresh peripheral blood (approximately 10 ml). This clonotype was counted many times. There were TCR beta CDR3 regions amplified from RNA transcripts. The TCR CDR3 first-round RT-PCR relied on the HTBI primer set. MiXCR, applied by TCRdb to the multiplex PCR reads, yields one record per CDR3 protein. The top ten clones hold more than 30% of a sample with fewer than 450,000 distinct CDR3 sequences, about 18% of them seen once.

The sample taken for sequencing was blood. The chain uses TRBV12-3 or TRBV12-4 and TRBJ2-3; 13 bases map to TRBD2. The sequence came from a woman in her twenties or thirties with Graves' hyperthyroidism that later progressed to Graves' ophthalmopathy. In DNA form, the CDR3 reads TGTGCCAGCAGTTTAAACTTAGGGACTAGCGGGGACACAGATACGCAGTATTTT. It codes for CASSLNLGTSGDTDTQYF.